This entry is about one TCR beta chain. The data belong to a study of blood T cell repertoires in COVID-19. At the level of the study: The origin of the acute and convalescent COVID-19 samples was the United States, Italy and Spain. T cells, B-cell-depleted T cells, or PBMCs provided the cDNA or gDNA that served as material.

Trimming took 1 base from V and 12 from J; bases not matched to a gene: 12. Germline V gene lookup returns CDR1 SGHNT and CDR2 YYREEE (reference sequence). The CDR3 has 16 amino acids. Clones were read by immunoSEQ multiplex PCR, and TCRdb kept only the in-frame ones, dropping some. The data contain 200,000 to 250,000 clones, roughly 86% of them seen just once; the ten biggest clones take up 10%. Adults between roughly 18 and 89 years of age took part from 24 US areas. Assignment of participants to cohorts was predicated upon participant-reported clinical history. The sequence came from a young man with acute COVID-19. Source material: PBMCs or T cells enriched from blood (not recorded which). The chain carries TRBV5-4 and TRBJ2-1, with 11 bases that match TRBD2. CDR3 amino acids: CASSLITTSGRGGQFF. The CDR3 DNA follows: TGTGCCAGCAGCTTGATAACTACTAGCGGGAGAGGAGGGCAGTTCTTC.